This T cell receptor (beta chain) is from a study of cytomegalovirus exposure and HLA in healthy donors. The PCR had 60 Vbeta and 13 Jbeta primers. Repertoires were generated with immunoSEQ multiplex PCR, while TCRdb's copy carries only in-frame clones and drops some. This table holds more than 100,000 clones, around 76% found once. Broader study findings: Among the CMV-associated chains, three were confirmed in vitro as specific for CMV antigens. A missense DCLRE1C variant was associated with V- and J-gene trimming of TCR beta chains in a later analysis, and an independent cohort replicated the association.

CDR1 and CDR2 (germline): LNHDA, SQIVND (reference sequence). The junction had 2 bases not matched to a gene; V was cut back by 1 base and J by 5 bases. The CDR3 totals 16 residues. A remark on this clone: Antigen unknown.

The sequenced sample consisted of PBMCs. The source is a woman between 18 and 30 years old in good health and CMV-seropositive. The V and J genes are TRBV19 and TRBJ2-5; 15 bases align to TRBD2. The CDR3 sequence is CASSIGTSGRGETQYF. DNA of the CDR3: TGTGCCAGTAGTATAGGGACTAGCGGGAGGGGGGAGACCCAGTACTTC.